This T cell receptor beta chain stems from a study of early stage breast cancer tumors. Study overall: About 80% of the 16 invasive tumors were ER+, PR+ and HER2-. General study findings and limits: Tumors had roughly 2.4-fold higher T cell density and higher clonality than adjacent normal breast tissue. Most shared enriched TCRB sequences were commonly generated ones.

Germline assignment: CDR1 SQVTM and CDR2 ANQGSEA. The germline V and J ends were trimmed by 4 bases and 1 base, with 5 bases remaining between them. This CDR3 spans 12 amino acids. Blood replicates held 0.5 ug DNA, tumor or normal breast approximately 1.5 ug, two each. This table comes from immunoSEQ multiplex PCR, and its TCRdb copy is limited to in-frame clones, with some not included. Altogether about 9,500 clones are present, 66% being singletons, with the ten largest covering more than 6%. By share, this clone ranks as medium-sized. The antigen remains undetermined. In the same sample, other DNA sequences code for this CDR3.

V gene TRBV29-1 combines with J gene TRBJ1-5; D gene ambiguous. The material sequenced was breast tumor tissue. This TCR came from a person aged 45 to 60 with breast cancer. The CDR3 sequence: CSVGGSNQPQHF. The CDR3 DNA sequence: TGCAGCGTTGGAGGGAGCAATCAGCCCCAGCATTTT.